This TCR beta chain was recovered during a study of human T cells and chemical hapten exposure. Study information: A roughly 2 cm by roughly 2 cm inner upper arm patch received 2% DPC for sensitization. Weekly administration of diphenylcyclopropenone to the scalp of patients continued throughout the roughly 25-week study. Broader study findings: It should be noted that donors had alopecia, so their immune response may differ from healthy people's.

Within the library, unique molecular identifiers were attached to each individual cDNA molecule. TCRdb fed the RACE reads into MiXCR, producing one record per CDR3 protein. The repertoire holds 300,000 to 450,000 distinct CDR3 sequences, with roughly 4.6% as singletons. On this clonotype: Its target is not known.

The time point here: pre-sensitization, week 0. Indicated treatment: therapeutic diphenylcyclopropenone sensitization with weekly scalp DPC. The clonotype was recovered from a woman aged 50 to 65 with alopecia areata. Some clones in this sample may be carry-over from other donors' samples. Sequences were derived from whole blood, sampled in connection with sensitization to the hapten diphenylcyclopropenone (DPC).

The CDR3 nucleotides are TGCAGCGTTGAAGGGGCTAAGGACAGTCAAGAGACCCAGTACTTC. Its protein product is CSVEGAKDSQETQYF. The rearrangement uses TRBV29-1 and TRBJ2-5, with D tentatively TRBD1 (6 bases). CDR3 length: 15 amino acids. Germline loops: CDR1 SQVTM, CDR2 ANQGSEA. Between the trimmed V and J ends, which lost 1 base and 2 bases, there was a span of 14 bases.